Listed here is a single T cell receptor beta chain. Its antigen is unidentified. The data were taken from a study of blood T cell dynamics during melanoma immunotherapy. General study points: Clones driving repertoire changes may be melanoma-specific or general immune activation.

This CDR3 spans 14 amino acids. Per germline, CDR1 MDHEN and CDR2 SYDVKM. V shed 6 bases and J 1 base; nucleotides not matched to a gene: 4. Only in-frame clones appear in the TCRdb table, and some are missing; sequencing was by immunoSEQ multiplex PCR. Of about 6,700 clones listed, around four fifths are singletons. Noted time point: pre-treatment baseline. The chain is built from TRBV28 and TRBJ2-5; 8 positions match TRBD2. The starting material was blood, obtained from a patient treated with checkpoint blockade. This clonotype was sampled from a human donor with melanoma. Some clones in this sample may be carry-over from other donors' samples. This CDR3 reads CASRDGLAQETQYF. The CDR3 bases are TGTGCCAGCAGGGACGGACTAGCCCAAGAGACCCAGTACTTC.